The entry below gives a single T cell receptor beta chain sequence along with its context. The sample comes from a study of blood T cell repertoires in COVID-19. Study details: The samples span acute and convalescent COVID-19 from the United States, Italy and Spain. From T cells, B-cell-depleted T cells, or PBMCs came the material, which was cDNA or gDNA.

As originally analysed: The authors estimated nucleated cell counts from reference gene primer amplification. Assay used: immunoSEQ multiplex PCR; TCRdb lists only in-frame clones, some missing. Clonal size and the V and J genes are those of that table, whereas D and trimming came from the DNA. The data show 20,000 to 25,000 clones, with roughly 73% seen just once and around 19% held by the top ten. Germline CDR1 and CDR2: SEHNR and FQNEAQ (reference sequence). V dropped 3 bases and J dropped 5 bases, with 14 bases sitting between them. The CDR3 has 14 residues. Sequences were obtained from peripheral blood. The J gene is TRBJ2-7, the V gene TRBV7-9; D ambiguous. This TCR was recovered from a human donor in a cohort sampled during active or convalescent COVID-19. The CDR3 spells CASSLETHGHEQYF. CDR3 coding DNA: TGTGCCAGCAGCTTGGAGACCCATGGCCACGAGCAGTACTTC. Drawing the rest from reference TRBV7-9 and TRBJ2-7, the complete variable domain is DTGVSQNPRHKITKRGQNVTFRCDPISEHNRLYWYRQTLGQGPEFLTYFQNEAQLEKSRLLSDRFSAERPKGSFSTLEIQRTEQGDSAMYLCASSLETHGHEQYFGPGTRLTVT.